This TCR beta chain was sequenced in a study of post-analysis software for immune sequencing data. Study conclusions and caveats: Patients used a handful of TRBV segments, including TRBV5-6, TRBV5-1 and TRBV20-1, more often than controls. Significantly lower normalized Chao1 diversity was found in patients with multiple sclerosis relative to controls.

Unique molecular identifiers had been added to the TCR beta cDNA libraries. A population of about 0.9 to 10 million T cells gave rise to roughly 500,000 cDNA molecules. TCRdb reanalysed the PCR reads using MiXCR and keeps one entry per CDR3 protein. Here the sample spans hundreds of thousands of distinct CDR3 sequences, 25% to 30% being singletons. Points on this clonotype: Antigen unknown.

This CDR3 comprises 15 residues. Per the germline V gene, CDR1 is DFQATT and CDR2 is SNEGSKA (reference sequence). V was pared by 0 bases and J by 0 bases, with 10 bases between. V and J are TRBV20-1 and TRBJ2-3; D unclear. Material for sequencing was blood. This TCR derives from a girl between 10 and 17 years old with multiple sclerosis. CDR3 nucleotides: TGCAGTGCTAGAGATCCCAAGGAGAGCACAGATACGCAGTATTTT. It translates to CSARDPKESTDTQYF.